The subject of this entry is one TCR beta chain. This CDR3 has 15 amino acids. V was shortened by 3 bases and J by 1 base, with 12 bases between the two germline ends. The germline V gene has CDR1 SEHNR and CDR2 FQNEAQ (reference sequence). The sample comes from a study of blood T cell repertoires in COVID-19. Per the study methods: Reference gene primer amplification gave estimated nucleated cell counts. Sequencing used immunoSEQ multiplex PCR; TCRdb keeps in-frame clones, though not all of them. The V and J calls and clone size are taken from that table; D and trimming were inferred from the DNA. The repertoire holds 300,000 to 400,000 clones, with around 87% as singletons.

The rearrangement uses TRBV7-9 and TRBJ1-2; tentative D call: TRBD1 (5 bases). The TCR sequence derives from a woman between 50 and 59 years old with COVID-19, enrolled during active disease. The sample was peripheral blood. DNA for the CDR3: TGTGCCAGCAGCTTTGGAACCGACAGTAACTATGGCTACACCTTC. It codes for CASSFGTDSNYGYTF.